This paragraph reports one TCR beta chain. This sample is part of a study of T-cell memory formation after mild COVID-19. The V segment lost 4 bases and the J segment 0 bases; nucleotides outside the gene matches: 4. CDR3 length equals 17 residues. Germline CDR1 is SGHTA and CDR2 is FQGTGA. MiXCR, applied by TCRdb to the 5' RACE reads, yields one record per CDR3 protein. The repertoire holds over 150,000 distinct CDR3 sequences, with around a fifth as singletons. What was sequenced was PBMCs or a T cell subset sorted from them (not recorded which). This receptor was identified in an adult woman who had mild COVID-19 (a few samples of this study predate the infection). Cell type and time point are not known. J is TRBJ2-3 and V is TRBV7-3; 13 nucleotides align to TRBD2. CDR3 nucleotides: TGTGCCAGCAGCTCTGGACTAGCGGGAGACAGCACAGATACGCAGTATTTT. It is translated as CASSSGLAGDSTDTQYF.